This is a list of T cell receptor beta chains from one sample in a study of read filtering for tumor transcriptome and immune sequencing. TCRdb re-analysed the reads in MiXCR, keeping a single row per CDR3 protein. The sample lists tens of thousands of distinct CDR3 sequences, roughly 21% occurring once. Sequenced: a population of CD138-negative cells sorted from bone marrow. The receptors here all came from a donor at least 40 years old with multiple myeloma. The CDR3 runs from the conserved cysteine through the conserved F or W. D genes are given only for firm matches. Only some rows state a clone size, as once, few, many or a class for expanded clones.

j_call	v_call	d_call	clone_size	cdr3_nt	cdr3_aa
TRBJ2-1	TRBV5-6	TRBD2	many	TGTGCCAGCAGCCCCGGGACTAGCGCCTACAATGAGCAGTTCTTC	CASSPGTSAYNEQFF
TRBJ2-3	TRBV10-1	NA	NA	TGCGCCAGCAGTGAGCGGGGACACCCAACAGATACGCAGTGTTTT	CASSERGHPTDTQCF
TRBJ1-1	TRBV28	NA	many	TGTGCCAGCAGTTCCAGACAGTTTGAAGCTTTCTTT	CASSSRQFEAFF
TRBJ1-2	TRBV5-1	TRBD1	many	TGCGCCAGCAGCTCACGACCGGACAGGGCAGATGGCTACACCTTC	CASSSRPDRADGYTF
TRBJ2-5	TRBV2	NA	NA	TGTGCCAGCAGCGCTTTAAGGGCCGCGTCAAAAGAGACCCAGTACTTC	CASSALRAASKETQYF
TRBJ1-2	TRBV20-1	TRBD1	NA	TGCAGTGCTAGAGATTCAGGACAGGGGATCACTAACTATGGCTACACCTTC	CSARDSGQGITNYGYTF
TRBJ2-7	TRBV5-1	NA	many	TGCGCCAGCAGCTTGACAGGCGCAGGCTACGAGCAGTACTTC	CASSLTGAGYEQYF
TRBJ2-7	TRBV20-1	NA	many	TGCAGTGTCTCGGGACGGACAACCTACGAGCAGTACTTC	CSVSGRTTYEQYF
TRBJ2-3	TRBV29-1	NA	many	TGCAGCGTTGAGGGGAATTTGGGGGATACGCAGTATTTT	CSVEGNLGDTQYF
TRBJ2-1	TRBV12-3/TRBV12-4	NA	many	TGTGCCAGCAGTCCTCAGGAGAGTGGGGGGCAGTTCTTC	CASSPQESGGQFF
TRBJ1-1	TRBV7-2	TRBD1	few	TGTGCCAGCAGCTTAGTAGCAGGGGGAAAGGTTGGAGCTTTCTTT	CASSLVAGGKVGAFF
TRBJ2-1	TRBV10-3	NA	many	TGTGCCATCAGCGAGATTGGGGCCAATGAGCAGTTCTTC	CAISEIGANEQFF
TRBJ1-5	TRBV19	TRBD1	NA	TGTGCCAGTAGGACAGGGGTCGGACAGCCCCAGCATTTT	CASRTGVGQPQHF
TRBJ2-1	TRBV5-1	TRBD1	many	TGCGCCAGCAGAATCCAGGGGGCTAGCGACAATGAGCAGTTCTTC	CASRIQGASDNEQFF
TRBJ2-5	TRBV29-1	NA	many	TGCAGCGTTGAAGATGGGGGGCTGGAGACCCAGTACTTC	CSVEDGGLETQYF
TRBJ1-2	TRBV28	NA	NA	TGTGCCAGCAGTAAGGTCCCACATGGCTACACCTTC	CASSKVPHGYTF
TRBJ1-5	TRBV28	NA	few	TGTGCCAGCAGTTTATGGGTCCCCGGGCAGCCCCAGCATTTT	CASSLWVPGQPQHF
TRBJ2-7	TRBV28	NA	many	TGTGCCAGCACCTCCCCCGGACAGAACTACGAGCAGTACTTC	CASTSPGQNYEQYF
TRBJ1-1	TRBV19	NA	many	TGTGCCAGTAGTATATCCTTGGACAGACATGGCACTGAAGCTTTCTTT	CASSISLDRHGTEAFF
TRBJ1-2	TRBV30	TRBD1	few	TGTGCCGGACGGAGGACAGGGACAGCCAATGGCTACACCTTC	CAGRRTGTANGYTF